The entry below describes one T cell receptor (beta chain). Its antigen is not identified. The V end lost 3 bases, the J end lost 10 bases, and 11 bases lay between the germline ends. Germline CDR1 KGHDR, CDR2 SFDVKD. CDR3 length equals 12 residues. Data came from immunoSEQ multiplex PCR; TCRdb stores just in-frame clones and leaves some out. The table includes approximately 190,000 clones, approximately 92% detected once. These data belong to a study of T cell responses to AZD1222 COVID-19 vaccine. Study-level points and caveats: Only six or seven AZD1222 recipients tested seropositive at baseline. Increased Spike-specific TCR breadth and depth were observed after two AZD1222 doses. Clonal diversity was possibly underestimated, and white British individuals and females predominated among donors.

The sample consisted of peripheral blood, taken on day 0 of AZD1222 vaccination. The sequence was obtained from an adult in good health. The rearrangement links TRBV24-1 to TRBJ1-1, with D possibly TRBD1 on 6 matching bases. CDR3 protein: CATSDETGRAFF. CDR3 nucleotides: TGTGCCACCAGTGATGAAACAGGGAGAGCTTTCTTT.